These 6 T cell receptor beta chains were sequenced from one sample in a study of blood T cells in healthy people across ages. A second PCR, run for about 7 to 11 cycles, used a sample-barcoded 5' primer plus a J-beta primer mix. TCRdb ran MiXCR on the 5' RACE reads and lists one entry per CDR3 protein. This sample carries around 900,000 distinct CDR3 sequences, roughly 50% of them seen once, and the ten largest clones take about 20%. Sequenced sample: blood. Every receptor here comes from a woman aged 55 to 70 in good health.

Here the CDR3 reads CASRGDRSNQPQHF. CDR3 DNA: TGTGCCAGCAGGGGGGACCGTAGCAATCAGCCCCAGCATTTT. The chain recombines TRBV6-6 with TRBJ1-5; maybe TRBD1 (5 bases). The V end was cut by 6 bases, the J end by 0 bases, with 9 bases between. Germline values: CDR1 MNHNY, CDR2 SVGAGI (reference sequence). The CDR3 totals 14 residues.

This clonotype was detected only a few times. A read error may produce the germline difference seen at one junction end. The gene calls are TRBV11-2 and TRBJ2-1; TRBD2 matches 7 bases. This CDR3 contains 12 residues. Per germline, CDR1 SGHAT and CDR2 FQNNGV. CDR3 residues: CAGSGKYNEQFF. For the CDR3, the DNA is TGTGCCGGCAGCGGGAAGTACAATGAGCAGTTCTTC. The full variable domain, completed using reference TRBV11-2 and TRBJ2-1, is EAGVAQSPRYKIIEKRQSVAFWCNPISGHATLYWYQQILGQGPKLLIQFQNNGVVDDSQLPKDRFSAERLKGVDSTLKIQPAKLEDSAVYLCAGSGKYNEQFFGPGTRLTVL.

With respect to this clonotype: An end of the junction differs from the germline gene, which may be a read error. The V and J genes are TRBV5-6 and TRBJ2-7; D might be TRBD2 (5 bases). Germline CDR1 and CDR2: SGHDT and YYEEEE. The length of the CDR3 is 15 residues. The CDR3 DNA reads TGTGCCAGCAGCTTCCGCGGGCAACCATTTTACGAGCAGTACTTT. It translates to CASSFRGQPFYEQYF.

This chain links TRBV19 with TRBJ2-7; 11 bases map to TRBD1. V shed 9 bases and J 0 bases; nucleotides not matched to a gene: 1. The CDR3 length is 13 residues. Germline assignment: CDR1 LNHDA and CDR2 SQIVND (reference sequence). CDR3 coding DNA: TGTGCCAGCGGACAGGGGGCCTCCTACGAGCAGTACTTC. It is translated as CASGQGASYEQYF.

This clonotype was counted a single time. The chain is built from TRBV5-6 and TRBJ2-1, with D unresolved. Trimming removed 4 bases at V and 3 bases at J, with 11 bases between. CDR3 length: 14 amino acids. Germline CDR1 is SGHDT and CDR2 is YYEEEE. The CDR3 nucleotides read TGTGCCAGCAGCCCAGTTAGAAACTACAATGAGCAGTTCTTC. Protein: CASSPVRNYNEQFF.

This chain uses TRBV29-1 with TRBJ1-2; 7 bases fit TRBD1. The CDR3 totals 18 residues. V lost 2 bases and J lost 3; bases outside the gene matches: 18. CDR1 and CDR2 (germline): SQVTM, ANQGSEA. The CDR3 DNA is TGCAGCGTTGAAAGACAGGGAGTACAAGGTTTTTTGGACTATGGCTACACCTTC. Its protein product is CSVERQGVQGFLDYGYTF.